What follows are 9 T cell receptor beta chains derived from one specimen sequenced in a study of persistence of HIV-infected CD4 T cells. Their cognate antigens are unknown. Cells were stimulated with overlapping HIV-1 Gag 15-mer peptides. CD40L/CD69 double-negative CD45RO-high memory CD4+ T cells were collected. Sequencing used immunoSEQ version 4 in survey mode. Method: immunoSEQ multiplex PCR; TCRdb's copy keeps in-frame clones and lacks some. The sample lists about 60,000 clones, 65% to 75% occurring once. Material: CD4+ T cells sorted from PBMCs after 18-hour stimulation, obtained from a patient who received antiretroviral therapy. All receptors come from an adult man with HIV who was CMV-seropositive.

As regards this clone: The same CDR3 arises from other DNA sequences in this sample as well. The chain couples TRBV5-4 to TRBJ2-7, with 15 bases fitting TRBD2. V shed 4 bases, J shed 5 bases, and the junction held 4 bases outside the gene matches. This CDR3 comprises 15 residues. Germline V CDR1 and CDR2: SGHNT, YYREEE (reference sequence). This CDR3 reads CASSLRTSGGDEQYF. In DNA form, the CDR3 reads TGTGCCAGCAGCCTTCGGACTAGCGGGGGGGACGAGCAGTACTTC.

The V call is TRBV21-1, the J call TRBJ2-3; the table's D call, TRBD1, was not checked against the DNA. TRBV21-1 has pseudogene status. The length of the CDR3 is 13 residues. CDR3 region: CASRTVISDTQYF. DNA of the CDR3: TGTGCCAGCCGGACAGTTATATCAGATACGCAGTATTTT.

This clone has only a few counts. V gene TRBV19 combines with J gene TRBJ2-1, with 16 bases that match TRBD2. The V gene end was trimmed by 5 bases and the J gene end by 15 bases; junction bases not matched to a gene: 7. This CDR3 contains 14 residues. The germline V gene encodes CDR1 LNHDA and CDR2 SQIVND (reference sequence). CDR3 nucleotide sequence: TGTGCCAGTAGTCTGGGACTAGCGGGGGGGATTCGGTTCTTC. Encoded protein: CASSLGLAGGIRFF.

The chain combines TRBV27 with TRBJ1-4, with no clear D. Trimming took 5 bases from V and 3 from J, leaving 4 bases between them. The CDR3 runs to 12 residues. Germline CDR1 is MNHEY and CDR2 is SMNVEV (reference sequence). CDR3 nucleotides: TGTGCCAGCAGTGGCCCTAATGAAAAACTGTTTTTT. Translation gives CASSGPNEKLFF.

The chain recombines TRBV11-3 with TRBJ2-1, with D tentatively TRBD1 (5 bases). V gave up 1 base and J gave up 3 bases, with 13 bases separating them. This CDR3 contains 16 residues. CDR1 is SGHNT and CDR2 is YENEEA in the germline V gene. This CDR3 is CASSLGSGHGYNEQFF. In DNA form, the CDR3 reads TGTGCCAGCAGCTTAGGCTCAGGGCATGGCTACAATGAGCAGTTCTTC.

The gene calls are TRBV4-1 and TRBJ2-1; 9 bases are shared with TRBD2. The V gene's germline CDR1 is MGHRA and CDR2 YSYEKL. This CDR3 contains 18 residues. The J segment lost 0 bases and the V segment lost 7 bases, leaving 13 bases of the junction unmatched. The CDR3 nucleotides are TGCGCCAGCACCCCAAGTGCGCGGGGGGGCCCCTCCTACAATGAGCAGTTCTTC. Translating gives CASTPSARGGPSYNEQFF.

In this sample, this clone turned up a few times. The V gene is TRBV29-1, the J gene TRBJ1-2; tentative D call: TRBD1 (6 bases). Germline assignment: CDR1 SQVTM and CDR2 ANQGSEA. The CDR3 sequence is 13 residues long. The ends were cut back, 4 bases at V and 8 bases at J, with 17 bases in the middle. The CDR3 sequence: CSVGDTPGEGYTF. CDR3 sequence (DNA): TGCAGCGTTGGGGACACCCCTGGGGAGGGCTACACCTTC.

The rearrangement joins TRBV4-1 to TRBJ1-1, with 7 positions matching TRBD1. After removal of 0 bases from V and 2 bases from J, the junction contained 3 bases not matched to a gene. The CDR3 has 15 residues. CDR1 and CDR2 (germline): MGHRA, YSYEKL. The CDR3 spells CASSQDDRDNTEAFF. CDR3 sequence (DNA): TGCGCCAGCAGCCAAGATGACAGGGACAACACTGAAGCTTTCTTT.

The chain links TRBV19 to TRBJ2-3; D might be TRBD2 (5 bases). This CDR3 contains 16 residues. Germline CDR1 and CDR2: LNHDA and SQIVND (reference sequence). V lost 4 bases to trimming and J lost 0 bases, with 14 bases between them. DNA of the CDR3: TGTGCCAGTAGTACTTCACTAGGACCTAGCACAGATACGCAGTATTTT. Translating it yields CASSTSLGPSTDTQYF.